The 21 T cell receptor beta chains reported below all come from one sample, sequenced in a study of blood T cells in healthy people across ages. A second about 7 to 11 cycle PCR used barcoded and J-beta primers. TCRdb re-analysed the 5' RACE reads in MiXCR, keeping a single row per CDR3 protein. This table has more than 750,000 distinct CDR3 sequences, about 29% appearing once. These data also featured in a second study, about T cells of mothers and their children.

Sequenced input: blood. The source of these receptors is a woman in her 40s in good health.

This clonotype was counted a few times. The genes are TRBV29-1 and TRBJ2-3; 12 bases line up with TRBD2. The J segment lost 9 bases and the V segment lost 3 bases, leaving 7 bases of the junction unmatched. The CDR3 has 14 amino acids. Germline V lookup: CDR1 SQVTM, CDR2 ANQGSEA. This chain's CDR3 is CSVDRTSGARTQYF. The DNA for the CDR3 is TGCAGCGTTGATAGGACTAGCGGGGCTAGGACGCAGTATTTT.

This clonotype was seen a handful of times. The CDR3 DNA reads TGCAGTGCTAGCGGACGGGAACTCTACGAGCAGTACTTC. Translated, it gives CSASGRELYEQYF. The rearrangement links TRBV20-1 to TRBJ2-7; possibly TRBD2 for D (5 bases). V shed 3 bases and J shed 3 bases, with 12 bases lying between them. Germline V lookup: CDR1 DFQATT, CDR2 SNEGSKA (reference sequence). The CDR3 has 13 amino acids.

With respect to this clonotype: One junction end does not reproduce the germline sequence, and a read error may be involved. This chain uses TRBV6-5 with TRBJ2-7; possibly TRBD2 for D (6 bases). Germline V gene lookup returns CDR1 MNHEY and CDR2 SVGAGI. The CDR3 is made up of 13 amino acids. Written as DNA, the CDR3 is TGTACCAGCAGCTTTGGGGGGTCTTACGAGCAGTACTTC. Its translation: CTSSFGGSYEQYF.

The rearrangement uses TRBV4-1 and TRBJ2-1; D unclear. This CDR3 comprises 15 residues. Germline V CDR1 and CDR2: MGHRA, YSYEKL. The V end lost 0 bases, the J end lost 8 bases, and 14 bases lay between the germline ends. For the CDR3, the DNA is TGCGCCAGCAGCCAAGATTGGGCCAAGGCGTATGAGCAGTTCTTC. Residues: CASSQDWAKAYEQFF.

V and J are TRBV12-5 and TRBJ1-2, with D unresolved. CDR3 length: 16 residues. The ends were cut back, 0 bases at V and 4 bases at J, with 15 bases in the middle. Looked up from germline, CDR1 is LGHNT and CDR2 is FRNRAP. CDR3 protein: CASGLVQIKAFYGYTF. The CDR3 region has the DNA TGTGCTAGTGGTTTGGTACAGATCAAGGCATTCTATGGCTACACCTTC.

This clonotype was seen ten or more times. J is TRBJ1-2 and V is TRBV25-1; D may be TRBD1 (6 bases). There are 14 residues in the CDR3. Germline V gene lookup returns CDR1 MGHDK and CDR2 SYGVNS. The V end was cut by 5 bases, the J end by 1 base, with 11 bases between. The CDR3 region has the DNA TGTGCCAGCAGTCAGACAGGTTTTAACTATGGCTACACCTTC. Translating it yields CASSQTGFNYGYTF.

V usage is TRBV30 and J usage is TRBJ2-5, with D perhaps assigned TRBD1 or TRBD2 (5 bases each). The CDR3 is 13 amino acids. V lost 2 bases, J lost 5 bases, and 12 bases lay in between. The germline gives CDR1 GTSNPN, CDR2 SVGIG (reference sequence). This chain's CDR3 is CAWSRGNGETQYF. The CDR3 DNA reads TGTGCCTGGAGTCGGGGCAATGGGGAGACCCAGTACTTC. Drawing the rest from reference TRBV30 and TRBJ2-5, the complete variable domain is SQTIHQWPATLVQPVGSPLSLECTVEGTSNPNLYWYRQAAGRGLQLLFYSVGIGQISSEVPQNLSASRPQDRQFILSSKKLLLSDSGFYLCAWSRGNGETQYFGPGTRLLVL.

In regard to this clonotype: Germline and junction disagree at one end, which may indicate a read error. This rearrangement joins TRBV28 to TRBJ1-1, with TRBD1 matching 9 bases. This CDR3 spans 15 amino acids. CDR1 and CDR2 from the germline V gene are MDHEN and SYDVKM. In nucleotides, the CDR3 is TGTGCCAGCAGTTATCGGGACAGGGCGAACTCTGAAGCTTTCTTT. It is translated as CASSYRDRANSEAFF.

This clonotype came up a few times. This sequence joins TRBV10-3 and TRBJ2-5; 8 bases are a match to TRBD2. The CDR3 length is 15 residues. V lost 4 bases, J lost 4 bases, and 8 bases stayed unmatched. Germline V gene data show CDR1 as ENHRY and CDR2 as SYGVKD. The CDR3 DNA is TGTGCCATCAGTGTGAGTCTAGCGGGTCGAGAGACCCAGTACTTC. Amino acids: CAISVSLAGRETQYF.

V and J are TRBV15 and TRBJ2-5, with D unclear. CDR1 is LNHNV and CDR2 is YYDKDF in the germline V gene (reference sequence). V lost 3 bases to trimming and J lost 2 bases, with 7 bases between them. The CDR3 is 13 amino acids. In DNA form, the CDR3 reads TGTGCCACCAGCAGGGCGGTTCAAGAGACCCAGTACTTC. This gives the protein CATSRAVQETQYF.

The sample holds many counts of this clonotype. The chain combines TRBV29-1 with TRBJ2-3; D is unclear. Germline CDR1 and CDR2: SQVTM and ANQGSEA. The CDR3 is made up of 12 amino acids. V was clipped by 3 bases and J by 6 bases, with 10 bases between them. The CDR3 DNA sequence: TGCAGCGTTGACGGAGTTACCGATACGCAGTATTTT. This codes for CSVDGVTDTQYF.

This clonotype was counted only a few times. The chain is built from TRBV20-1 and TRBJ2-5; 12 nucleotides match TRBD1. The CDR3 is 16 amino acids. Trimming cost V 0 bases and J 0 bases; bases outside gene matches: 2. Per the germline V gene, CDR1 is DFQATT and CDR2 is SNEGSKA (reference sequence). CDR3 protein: CSARDWDRGHQETQYF. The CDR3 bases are TGCAGTGCTAGAGATTGGGACAGGGGGCACCAAGAGACCCAGTACTTC.

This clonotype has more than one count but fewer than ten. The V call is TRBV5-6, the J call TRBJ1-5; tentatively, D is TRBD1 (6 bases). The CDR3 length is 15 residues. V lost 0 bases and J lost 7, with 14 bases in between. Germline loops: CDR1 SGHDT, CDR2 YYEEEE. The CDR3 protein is CASSLGTALKQPQHF. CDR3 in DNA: TGTGCCAGCAGCTTGGGGACAGCATTGAAGCAGCCCCAGCATTTT. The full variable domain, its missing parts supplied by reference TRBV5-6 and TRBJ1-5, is DAGVTQSPTHLIKTRGQQVTLRCSPKSGHDTVSWYQQALGQGPQFIFQYYEEEERQRGNFPDRFSGHQFPNYSSELNVNALLLGDSALYLCASSLGTALKQPQHFGDGTRLSIL.

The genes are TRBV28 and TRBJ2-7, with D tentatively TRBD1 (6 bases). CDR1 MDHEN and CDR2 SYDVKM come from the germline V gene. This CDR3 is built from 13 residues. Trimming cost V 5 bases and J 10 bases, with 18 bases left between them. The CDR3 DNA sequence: TGTGCCAGCAGTCCACAGGCAGGGGCATTCCAGTACTTC. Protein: CASSPQAGAFQYF.

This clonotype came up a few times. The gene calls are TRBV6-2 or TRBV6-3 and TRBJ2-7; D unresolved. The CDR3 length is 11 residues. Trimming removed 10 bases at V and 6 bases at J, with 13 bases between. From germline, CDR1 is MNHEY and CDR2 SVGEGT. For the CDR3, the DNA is TGTGCCACCTCACGGTGGGGCGAGCAGTACTTC. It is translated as CATSRWGEQYF.

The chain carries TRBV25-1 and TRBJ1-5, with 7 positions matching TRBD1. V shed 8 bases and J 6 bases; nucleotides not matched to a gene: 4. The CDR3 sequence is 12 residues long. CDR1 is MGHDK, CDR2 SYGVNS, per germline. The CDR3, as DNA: TGTGCCAGCGCAGGGGGGGGTCAGCCCCAGCATTTT. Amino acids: CASAGGGQPQHF.

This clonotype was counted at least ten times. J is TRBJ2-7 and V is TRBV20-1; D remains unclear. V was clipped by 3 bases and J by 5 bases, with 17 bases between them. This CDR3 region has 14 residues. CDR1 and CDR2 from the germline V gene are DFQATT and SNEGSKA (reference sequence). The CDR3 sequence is CSASDNPRAHEQYF. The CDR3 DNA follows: TGCAGTGCTAGCGATAACCCAAGGGCCCACGAGCAGTACTTC.

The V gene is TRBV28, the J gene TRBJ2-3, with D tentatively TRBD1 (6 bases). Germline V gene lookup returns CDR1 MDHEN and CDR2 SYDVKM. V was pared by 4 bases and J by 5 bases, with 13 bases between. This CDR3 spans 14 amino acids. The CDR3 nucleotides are TGTGCCAGCAGTTGGGACCTAGGGGGAGATACGCAGTATTTT. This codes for CASSWDLGGDTQYF.

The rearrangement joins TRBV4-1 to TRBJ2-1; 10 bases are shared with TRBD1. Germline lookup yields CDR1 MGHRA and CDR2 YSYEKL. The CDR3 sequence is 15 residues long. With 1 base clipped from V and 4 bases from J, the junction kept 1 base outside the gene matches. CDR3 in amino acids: CASSQGGQGYNEQFF. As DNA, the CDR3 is TGCGCCAGCAGCCAAGGGGGACAGGGGTACAATGAGCAGTTCTTC.

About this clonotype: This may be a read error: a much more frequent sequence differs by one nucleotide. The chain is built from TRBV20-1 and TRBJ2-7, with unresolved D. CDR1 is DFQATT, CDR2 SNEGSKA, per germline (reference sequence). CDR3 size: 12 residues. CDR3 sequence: CRARDDSYEQYF. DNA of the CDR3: TGCAGGGCTAGAGACGACTCCTACGAGCAGTACTTC.

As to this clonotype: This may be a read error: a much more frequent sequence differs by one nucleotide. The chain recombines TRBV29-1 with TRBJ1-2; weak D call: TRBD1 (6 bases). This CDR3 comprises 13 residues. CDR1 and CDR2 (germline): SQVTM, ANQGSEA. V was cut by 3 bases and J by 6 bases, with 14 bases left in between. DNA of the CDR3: TGCAGCGTTGAGGGGGCAGGGATGAATGGCTACACCTTC. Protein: CSVEGAGMNGYTF.